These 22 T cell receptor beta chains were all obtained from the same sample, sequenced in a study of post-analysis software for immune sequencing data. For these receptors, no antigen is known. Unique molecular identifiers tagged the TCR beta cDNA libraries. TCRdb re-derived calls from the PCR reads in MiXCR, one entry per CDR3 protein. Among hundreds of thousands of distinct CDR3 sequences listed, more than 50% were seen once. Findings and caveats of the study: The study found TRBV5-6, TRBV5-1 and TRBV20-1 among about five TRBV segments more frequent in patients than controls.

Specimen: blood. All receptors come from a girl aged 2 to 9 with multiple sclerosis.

CDR3 DNA: TGCAGCGTTGAAGTTAAGGGTTTGAACACTGAAGCTTTCTTT. Amino acids: CSVEVKGLNTEAFF. This chain links TRBV29-1 with TRBJ1-1, with D unclear. This CDR3 spans 14 amino acids. V lost 1 base and J 0 bases, leaving 9 bases between the germline ends. Germline-derived CDR1 and CDR2 are SQVTM and ANQGSEA.

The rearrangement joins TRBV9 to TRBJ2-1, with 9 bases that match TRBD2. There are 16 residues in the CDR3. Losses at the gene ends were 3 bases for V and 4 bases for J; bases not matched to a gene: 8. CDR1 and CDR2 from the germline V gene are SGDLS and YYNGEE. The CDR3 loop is CASSAPGTSLYNEQFF. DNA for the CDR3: TGTGCCAGCAGCGCCCCCGGGACTAGCCTTTACAATGAGCAGTTCTTC.

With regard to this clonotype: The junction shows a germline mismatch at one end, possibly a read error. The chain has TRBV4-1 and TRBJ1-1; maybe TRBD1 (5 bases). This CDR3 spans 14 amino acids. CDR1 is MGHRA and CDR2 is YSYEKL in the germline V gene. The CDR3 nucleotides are TGCACCAGCAGCCGCCGGGACCTGAACACTGAAGCTTTCTTT. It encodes CTSSRRDLNTEAFF.

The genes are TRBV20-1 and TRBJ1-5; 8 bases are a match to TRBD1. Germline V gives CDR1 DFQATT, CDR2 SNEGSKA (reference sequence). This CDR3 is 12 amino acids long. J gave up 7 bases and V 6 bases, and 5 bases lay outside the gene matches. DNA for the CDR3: TGCAGTGCGGGACAGGTCACCCAGCCCCAGCATTTT. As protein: CSAGQVTQPQHF.

CDR3 nucleotides: TGTGCCAGCAACCTAGGACACAGCACAGATACGCAGTATTTT. Its protein product is CASNLGHSTDTQYF. V gene TRBV25-1 combines with J gene TRBJ2-3; maybe TRBD1 (5 bases). The CDR3 has 14 amino acids. Trimming stripped 7 bases from V and 0 bases from J, with 11 bases between. The germline gives CDR1 MGHDK, CDR2 SYGVNS.

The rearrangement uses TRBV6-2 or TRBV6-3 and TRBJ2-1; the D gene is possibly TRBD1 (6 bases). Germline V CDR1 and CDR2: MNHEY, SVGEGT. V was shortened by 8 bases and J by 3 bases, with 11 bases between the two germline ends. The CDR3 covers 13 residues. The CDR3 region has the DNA TGTGCCAGCTACACGGACAGCTACAATGAGCAGTTCTTC. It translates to CASYTDSYNEQFF.

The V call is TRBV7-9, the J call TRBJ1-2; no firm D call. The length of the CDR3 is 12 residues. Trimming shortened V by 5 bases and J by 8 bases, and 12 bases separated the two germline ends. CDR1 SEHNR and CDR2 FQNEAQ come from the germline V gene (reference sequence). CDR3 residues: CASSPRMAGYTF. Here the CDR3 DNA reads TGTGCCAGCAGCCCCCGCATGGCGGGCTACACCTTC.

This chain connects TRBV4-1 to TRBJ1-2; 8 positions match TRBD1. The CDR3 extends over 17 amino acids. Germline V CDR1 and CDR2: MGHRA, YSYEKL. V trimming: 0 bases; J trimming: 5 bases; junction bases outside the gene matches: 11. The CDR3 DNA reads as TGCGCCAGCAGCCAAGAACGGGACAGGTGGTGGGAGTATGGCTACACCTTC. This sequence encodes CASSQERDRWWEYGYTF.

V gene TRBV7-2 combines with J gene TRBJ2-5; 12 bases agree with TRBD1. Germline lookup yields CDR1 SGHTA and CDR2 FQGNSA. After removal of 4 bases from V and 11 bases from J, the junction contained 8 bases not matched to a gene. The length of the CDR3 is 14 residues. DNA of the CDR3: TGTGCCAGCAGCTACGGGACAGGGGGCCGAGAGCAGTACTTC. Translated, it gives CASSYGTGGREQYF.

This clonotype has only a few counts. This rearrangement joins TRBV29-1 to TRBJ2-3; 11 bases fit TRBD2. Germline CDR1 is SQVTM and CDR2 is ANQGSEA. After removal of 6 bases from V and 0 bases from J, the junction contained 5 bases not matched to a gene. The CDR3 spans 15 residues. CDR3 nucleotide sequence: TGCAGCGTAGCCCGGACTAGCGGGAGCACAGATACGCAGTATTTT. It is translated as CSVARTSGSTDTQYF.

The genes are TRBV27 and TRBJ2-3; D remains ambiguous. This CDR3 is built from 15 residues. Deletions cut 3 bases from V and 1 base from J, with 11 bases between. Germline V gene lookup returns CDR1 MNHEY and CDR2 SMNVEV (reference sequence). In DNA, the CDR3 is TGTGCCAGCAGTTTCCTCCCCGAGGGCACAGATACGCAGTATTTT. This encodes CASSFLPEGTDTQYF.

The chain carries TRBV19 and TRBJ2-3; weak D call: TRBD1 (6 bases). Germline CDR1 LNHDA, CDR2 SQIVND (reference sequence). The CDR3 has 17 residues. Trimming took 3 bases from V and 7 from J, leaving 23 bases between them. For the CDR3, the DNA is TGTGCCAGTAGTATGAATCCGGGACAATGGCTGTTGAATACGCAGTATTTT. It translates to CASSMNPGQWLLNTQYF.

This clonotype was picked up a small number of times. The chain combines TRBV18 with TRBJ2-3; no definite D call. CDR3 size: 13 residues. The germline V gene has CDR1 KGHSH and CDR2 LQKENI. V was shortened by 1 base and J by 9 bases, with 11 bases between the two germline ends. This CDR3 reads CASSPLRLGTQYF. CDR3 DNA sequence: TGTGCCAGCTCACCACTTCGGCTAGGCACGCAGTATTTT.

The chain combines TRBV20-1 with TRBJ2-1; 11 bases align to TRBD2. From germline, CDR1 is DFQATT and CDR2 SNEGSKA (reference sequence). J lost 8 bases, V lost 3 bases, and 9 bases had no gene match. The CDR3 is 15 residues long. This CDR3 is CSASGGSGRVYEQFF. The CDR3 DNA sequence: TGCAGTGCTAGTGGGGGTAGCGGGAGGGTGTATGAGCAGTTCTTC.

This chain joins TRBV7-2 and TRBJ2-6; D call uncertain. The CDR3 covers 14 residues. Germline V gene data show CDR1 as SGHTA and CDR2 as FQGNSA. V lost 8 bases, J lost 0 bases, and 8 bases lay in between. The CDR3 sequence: CASLQPSGANVLTF. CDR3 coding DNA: TGTGCCAGCCTTCAGCCCTCTGGGGCCAACGTCCTGACTTTC.

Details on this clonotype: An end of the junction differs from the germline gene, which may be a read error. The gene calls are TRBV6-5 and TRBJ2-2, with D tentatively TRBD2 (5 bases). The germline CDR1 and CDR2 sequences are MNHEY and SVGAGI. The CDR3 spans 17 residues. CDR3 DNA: TGTGCCAGCAGTTACGAAAGGACCCTGCGCACAACCGGGGAGCGGTTTTTT. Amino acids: CASSYERTLRTTGERFF.

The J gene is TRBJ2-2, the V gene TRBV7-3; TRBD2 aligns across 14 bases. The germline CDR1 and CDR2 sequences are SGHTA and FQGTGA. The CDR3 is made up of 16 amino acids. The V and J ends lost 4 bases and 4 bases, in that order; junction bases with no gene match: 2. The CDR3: CASSSGTSGSTGELFF. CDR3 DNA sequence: TGTGCCAGCAGCTCCGGGACTAGCGGGAGCACCGGGGAGCTGTTTTTT.

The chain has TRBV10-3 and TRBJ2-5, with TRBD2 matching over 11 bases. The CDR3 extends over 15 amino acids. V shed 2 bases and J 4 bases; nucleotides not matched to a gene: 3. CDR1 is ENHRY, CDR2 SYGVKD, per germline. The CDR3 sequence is CAISEAGLAGETQYF. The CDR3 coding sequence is TGTGCCATCAGTGAGGCCGGACTAGCGGGAGAGACCCAGTACTTC.

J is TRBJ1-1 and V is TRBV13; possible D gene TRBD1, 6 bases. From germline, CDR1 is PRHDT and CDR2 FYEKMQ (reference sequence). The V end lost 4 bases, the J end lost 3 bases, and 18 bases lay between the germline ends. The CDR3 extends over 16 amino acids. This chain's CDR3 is CASSYGTIKTHTEAFF. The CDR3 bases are TGTGCCAGCAGCTACGGGACAATCAAAACTCACACTGAAGCTTTCTTT.

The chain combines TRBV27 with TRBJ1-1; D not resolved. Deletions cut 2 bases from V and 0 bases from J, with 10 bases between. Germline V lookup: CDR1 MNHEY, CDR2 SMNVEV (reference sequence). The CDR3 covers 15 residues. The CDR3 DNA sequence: TGTGCCAGCAGTTTAGGGTTGTTCATGAACACTGAAGCTTTCTTT. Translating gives CASSLGLFMNTEAFF.

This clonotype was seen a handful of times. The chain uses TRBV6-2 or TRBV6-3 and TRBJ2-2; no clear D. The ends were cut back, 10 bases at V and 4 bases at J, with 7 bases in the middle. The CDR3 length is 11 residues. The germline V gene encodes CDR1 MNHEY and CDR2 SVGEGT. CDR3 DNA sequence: TGTGCCACCACCCGCACCGGGGAGCTGTTTTTT. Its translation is CATTRTGELFF.

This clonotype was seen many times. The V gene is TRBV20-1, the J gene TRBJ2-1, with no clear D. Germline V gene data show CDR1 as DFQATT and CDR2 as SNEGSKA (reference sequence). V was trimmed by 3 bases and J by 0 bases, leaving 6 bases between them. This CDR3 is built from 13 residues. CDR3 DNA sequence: TGCAGTGCTAGCGGCGGCTCCTACAATGAGCAGTTCTTC. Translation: CSASGGSYNEQFF.